These 11 T cell receptor beta chains came from one sample sequenced in a study of identical twins. TCRdb ran MiXCR on the 5' RACE reads and lists one entry per CDR3 protein. This table holds under 900,000 distinct CDR3 sequences, around a sixth found once. Another study also made use of these data, one on T cells expressing NK-cell markers.

Sample: PBMCs. The receptor set was obtained from a woman younger than 30 in good health.

The chain employs TRBV5-6 and TRBJ1-1; maybe TRBD1 (5 bases). This CDR3 comprises 13 residues. Germline V lookup: CDR1 SGHDT, CDR2 YYEEEE. V dropped 4 bases and J dropped 4 bases, with 11 bases sitting between them. The CDR3 is CASSIGTVTEAFF. The CDR3 DNA follows: TGTGCCAGCAGCATCGGGACGGTCACTGAAGCTTTCTTT.

The chain uses TRBV6-6 and TRBJ2-3; no reliable D call. The CDR3 runs to 13 residues. CDR1 and CDR2 from the germline V gene are MNHNY and SVGAGI (reference sequence). The V end was cut by 5 bases, the J end by 9 bases, with 15 bases between. The CDR3 sequence: CASSPFAGPTQYF. The CDR3 coding sequence is TGTGCCAGCAGTCCGTTCGCCGGGCCCACGCAGTATTTT.

In this sample, this clonotype turned up many times. The chain joins TRBV7-9 to TRBJ2-5; no firm D call. CDR3 length: 15 residues. Germline CDR1 and CDR2: SEHNR and FQNEAQ (reference sequence). Trimming took off 2 bases at V and 2 bases at J, with 12 bases between the two ends. The CDR3 DNA follows: TGTGCCAGCAGCTTATCAAGTAGGAAACAAGAGACCCAGTACTTC. Translated, it gives CASSLSSRKQETQYF.

This clonotype was observed a handful of times. The V gene is TRBV9, the J gene TRBJ1-2; D not certain. The V end lost 4 bases, the J end lost 2 bases, and 15 bases lay between the germline ends. Germline CDR1 is SGDLS and CDR2 is YYNGEE. The CDR3 extends over 15 amino acids. CDR3 coding DNA: TGTGCCAGCAGCTTCACACCCTACGGCAACTATGGCTACACCTTC. This gives the protein CASSFTPYGNYGYTF.

This clonotype has more than one count but fewer than ten. The J gene is TRBJ2-2, the V gene TRBV20-1; possibly TRBD1 or TRBD2 for D (5 bases each). The CDR3 contains 14 residues. The germline V gene encodes CDR1 DFQATT and CDR2 SNEGSKA (reference sequence). V gave up 5 bases and J gave up 2 bases, with 12 bases separating them. CDR3 region: CSASGGFNTGELFF. CDR3 coding DNA: TGCAGTGCTTCTGGGGGTTTTAACACCGGGGAGCTGTTTTTT.

The chain has TRBV20-1 and TRBJ2-3; possibly TRBD2 for D (6 bases). V shed 3 bases and J shed 3 bases, with 13 bases lying between them. Per the germline V gene, CDR1 is DFQATT and CDR2 is SNEGSKA (reference sequence). The CDR3 sequence is 14 residues long. The CDR3 coding sequence is TGCAGTGCTAGGGCCTTTGCGGGAACAGATACGCAGTATTTT. Translation gives CSARAFAGTDTQYF.

The rearrangement uses TRBV4-3 and TRBJ2-1; D call uncertain. CDR1 and CDR2 from the germline V gene are LGHNA and YSLEER. The CDR3 is 13 amino acids. V lost 1 base, J lost 7 bases, and 8 bases lay in between. CDR3 amino acids: CASSQGGRNEQFF. DNA of the CDR3: TGCGCCAGCAGCCAAGGGGGAAGGAATGAGCAGTTCTTC.

In this sample, this clonotype turned up a few times. V and J are TRBV7-2 and TRBJ2-1; D might be TRBD1 (6 bases). Germline CDR1 is SGHTA and CDR2 is FQGNSA. CDR3 length equals 14 residues. The ends were cut back, 3 bases at V and 8 bases at J, with 14 bases in the middle. CDR3 residues: CASSLIEWGHEQFF. The DNA of the CDR3 is TGTGCCAGCAGCTTGATAGAGTGGGGGCATGAGCAGTTCTTC.

The chain carries TRBV6-1 and TRBJ1-2, with 8 bases lining up with TRBD1. The ends lost 6 bases at V and 8 bases at J; junction bases unmatched: 11. The CDR3 totals 14 residues. Germline CDR1 and CDR2: MNHNS and SASEGT. This CDR3 is CASRPGQGKGGYTF. CDR3 DNA: TGTGCCAGCAGACCCGGACAGGGTAAGGGAGGCTACACCTTC.

The chain uses TRBV9 and TRBJ2-1; D is uncertain. CDR1 SGDLS and CDR2 YYNGEE come from the germline V gene. The V end was cut by 0 bases, the J end by 4 bases, with 11 bases between. There are 15 residues in the CDR3. The CDR3 spells CASSVEGWRYNEQFF. The CDR3 DNA follows: TGTGCCAGCAGCGTAGAGGGTTGGCGGTACAATGAGCAGTTCTTC.

This clonotype has just a few counts. V usage is TRBV29-1 and J usage is TRBJ2-1; TRBD2 matches at 7 bases. With 5 bases clipped from V and 5 bases from J, the junction kept 6 bases outside the gene matches. This CDR3 has 13 residues. Per the germline V gene, CDR1 is SQVTM and CDR2 is ANQGSEA. The CDR3 bases are TGCAGCGTTATTAGCGGGTGGAACAATGAGCAGTTCTTC. Its protein is CSVISGWNNEQFF.